These 3 T cell receptor beta chains came from one sample sequenced in a study of tumor-infiltrating lymphocytes in primary liver carcinoma. The study co-extracted DNA and RNA from 20-30 mg of unsorted bulk tissue. TCR beta cDNA was made from approximately 540 ng total RNA with a constant-region primer. Three nested multiplex PCR rounds, a slightly modified ARM-PCR, produced the libraries for TCR beta. In the first two PCR rounds, TRBV1-TRBV30 forward primers were paired with a C-beta reverse primer, and each round lasted about 9 cycles. TCRdb re-analysed the multiplex PCR reads in MiXCR, keeping a single row per CDR3 protein. The sample has about 120,000 distinct CDR3 sequences, nearly 70% seen once; the top ten hold over 8%. Sample: tumor-adjacent normal liver tissue. The receptors come from a woman in her sixties or seventies with primary liver carcinoma and hepatitis B virus infection.

The chain uses TRBV11-2 and TRBJ2-7, with 11 positions matching TRBD2. The CDR3 extends over 17 amino acids. Losses at the gene ends were 5 bases for V and 5 bases for J; bases not matched to a gene: 14. Germline CDR1 SGHAT, CDR2 FQNNGV. The chain's CDR3 is CASSLGLHSGRGHEQYF. In DNA, the CDR3 is TGTGCCAGCAGCCTAGGTCTCCATAGCGGGAGGGGCCACGAGCAGTACTTC.

As concerns this clonotype: A junction boundary mismatches the germline segment, possibly from a read error. The rearrangement links TRBV4-1 to TRBJ2-3; 7 bases align to TRBD2. Germline-derived CDR1 and CDR2 are MGHRA and YSYEKL. The CDR3 length is 19 residues. CDR3 sequence: CASSLTLVLGAGRPDTHYF. In DNA form, the CDR3 reads TGCGCCAGCAGCCTTACCTTAGTTTTGGGAGCGGGAAGGCCAGATACGCATTATTTT.

The table lists this clonotype with many counts. The chain links TRBV7-9 to TRBJ2-7; 9 bases are a match to TRBD2. The trim removed 2 bases at V and 4 bases at J, leaving 12 bases unmatched. CDR1 SEHNR and CDR2 FQNEAQ come from the germline V gene (reference sequence). The CDR3 runs to 17 residues. In nucleotides, the CDR3 is TGTGCCAGCAGCTTAAGGCTAGCGGGAAAAATGGGGTACGAGCAGTACTTC. Translation gives CASSLRLAGKMGYEQYF.